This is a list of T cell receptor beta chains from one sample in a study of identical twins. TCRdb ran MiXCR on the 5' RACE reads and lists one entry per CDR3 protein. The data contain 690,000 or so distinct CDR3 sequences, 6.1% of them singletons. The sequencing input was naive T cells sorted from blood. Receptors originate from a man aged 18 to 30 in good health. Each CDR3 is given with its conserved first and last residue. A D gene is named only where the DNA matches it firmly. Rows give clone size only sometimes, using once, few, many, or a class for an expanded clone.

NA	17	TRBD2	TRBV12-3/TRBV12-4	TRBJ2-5	TGTGCCAGCAGTTTCGGACTAGCGGGAGGGCCTTTTGAGACCCAGTACTTC	CASSFGLAGGPFETQYF
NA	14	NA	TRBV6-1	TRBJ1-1	TGTGCCAGCAGCTCGGACGCGGGGTGGACTGAAGCTTTCTTT	CASSSDAGWTEAFF
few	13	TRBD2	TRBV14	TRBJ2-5	TGTGCCAGCAGCCGGACTAGTTCGAAGACCCAGTACTTC	CASSRTSSKTQYF
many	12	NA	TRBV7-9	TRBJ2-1	TGTGCCAGCAGCCCCATCCGGGATCAGCAGTTCTTC	CASSPIRDQQFF
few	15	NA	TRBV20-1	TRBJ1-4	TGCAGTGCTAGTCCCTCACAGGGTCCGAATGAAAAACTGTTTTTT	CSASPSQGPNEKLFF
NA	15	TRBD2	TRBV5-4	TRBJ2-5	TGTGCCAGCAGGTACTCTAGCGGGAGGCAAGAGACCCAGTACTTC	CASRYSSGRQETQYF
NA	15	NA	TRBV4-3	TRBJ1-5	TGCGCCAGCAGCCAAAGTAGAGGTGGCAATCAGCCCCAGCATTTT	CASSQSRGGNQPQHF
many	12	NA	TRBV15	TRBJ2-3	TGTGCCACCAGCAGAGATTCTACTAGGCAGTATTTT	CATSRDSTRQYF
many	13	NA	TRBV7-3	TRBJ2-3	TGTGCCAGCAGCGGCCCCTCCGGGGATACGCAGTATTTT	CASSGPSGDTQYF
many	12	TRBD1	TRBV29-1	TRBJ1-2	TGCAGCGTTCGACAGGGGGCCCATGGCTACACCTTC	CSVRQGAHGYTF
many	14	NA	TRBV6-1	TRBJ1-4	TGTGCCAGCACCCGGGGACCGACTAATGAAAAACTGTTTTTT	CASTRGPTNEKLFF
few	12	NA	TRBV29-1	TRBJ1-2	TGCAGCGTTGCGGCGCCAGACGCCGGCTACACCTTC	CSVAAPDAGYTF
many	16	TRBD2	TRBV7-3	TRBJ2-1	TGTGCCAGCAGCTTACTCGCGGGAGAGGCTTACAATGAGCAGTTCTTC	CASSLLAGEAYNEQFF
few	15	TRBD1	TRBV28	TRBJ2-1	TGTGCCAGCAGTTTCGAGGGACAGGGGGCAACCGAGCAGTTCTTC	CASSFEGQGATEQFF
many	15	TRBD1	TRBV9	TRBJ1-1	TGTGCCAGCACCCCGTGGACAGGGTTGAACACTGAAGCTTTCTTT	CASTPWTGLNTEAFF
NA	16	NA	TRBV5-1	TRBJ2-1	TGCGCCAGCAGCGGCCGGGATCCCACACCCCACAATGAGCAGTTCTTC	CASSGRDPTPHNEQFF
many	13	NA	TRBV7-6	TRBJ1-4	TGTGCCAGCAGCTTAGCTTTAAGTGAAAAACTGTTTTTT	CASSLALSEKLFF
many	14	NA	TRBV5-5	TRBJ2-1	TGTGCCAGCAGCTTGTCAGCGGAGGGAAATGAGCAGTTCTTC	CASSLSAEGNEQFF
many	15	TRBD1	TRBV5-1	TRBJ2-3	TGCGCCAGCAGCTCCGGACAGGGTGGAGCAGATACGCAGTATTTT	CASSSGQGGADTQYF
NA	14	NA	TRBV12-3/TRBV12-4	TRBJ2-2	TGTGCCAGCAGCACAATTAGTGGGGAGGGGGAGCTGTTTTTT	CASSTISGEGELFF
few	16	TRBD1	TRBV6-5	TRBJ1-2	TGTGCCAGCAGTTACTCGACCACAGGGGTCGGGTATGGCTACACCTTC	CASSYSTTGVGYGYTF
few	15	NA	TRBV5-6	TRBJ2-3	TGTGCCAGCAGCTTGAGGAGCGTAAGCACAGATACGCAGTATTTT	CASSLRSVSTDTQYF
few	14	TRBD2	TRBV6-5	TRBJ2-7	TGTGCCAGCAGTTTCCGGGGGGTTAGCTACGAGCAGTACTTC	CASSFRGVSYEQYF
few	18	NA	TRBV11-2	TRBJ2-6	TGTGCCAGCAGCCTTTACAAGGGCACGGCCTCTGGGGCCAACGTCCTGACTTTC	CASSLYKGTASGANVLTF
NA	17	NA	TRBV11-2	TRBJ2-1	TGTGCCAGCAGCTTGAGCCAGGGCCCACCTGGGTGGAATGAGCAGTTCTTC	CASSLSQGPPGWNEQFF
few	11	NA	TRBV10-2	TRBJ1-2	TGCGCCAGCATGGGGGGGCTTGGCTACACCTTC	CASMGGLGYTF
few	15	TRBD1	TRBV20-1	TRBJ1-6	TGCAGTGCTAGAGATGAGGGACAGGTTAATTCACCCCTCCACTTT	CSARDEGQVNSPLHF
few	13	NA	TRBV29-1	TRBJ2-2	TGCAGCGTTGTAGGGGGGGGCACCGGGGAGCTGTTTTTT	CSVVGGGTGELFF
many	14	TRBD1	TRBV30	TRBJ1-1	TGTGCCTGGAGTGCAGGGACAGGGGTAGGTGAAGCTTTCTTT	CAWSAGTGVGEAFF
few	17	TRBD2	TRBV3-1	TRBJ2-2	TGTGCCAGCAGCCGGGACGGGAGGAAGGTTTACGCCGGGGAGCTGTTTTTT	CASSRDGRKVYAGELFF
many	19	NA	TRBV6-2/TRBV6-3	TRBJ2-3	TGTGCCAGTAAAAGGAGCATCTGGCCAGGGACACGACGCACAGATACGCAGTATTTT	CASKRSIWPGTRRTDTQYF
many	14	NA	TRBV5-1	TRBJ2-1	TGCGCCAGCAGCTTGGATCCGGACTACAATGAGCAGTTCTTC	CASSLDPDYNEQFF
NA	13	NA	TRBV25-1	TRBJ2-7	TGTGCCAGCAGTGACGGAGGTTCCTACGAGCAGTACTTC	CASSDGGSYEQYF
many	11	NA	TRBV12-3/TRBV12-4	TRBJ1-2	TGTGCCAGCAGTTCGGGTCCGGGCTACACCTTC	CASSSGPGYTF
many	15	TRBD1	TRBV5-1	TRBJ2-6	TGCGCCAGCAGCCCTGACAGGGCTGGGGCCAACGTCCTGACTTTC	CASSPDRAGANVLTF
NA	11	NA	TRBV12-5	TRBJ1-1	TGTGCTAGTGGTTCGCCCTCGGGAGCTTTCTTT	CASGSPSGAFF
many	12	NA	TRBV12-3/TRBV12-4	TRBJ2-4	TGTGCCAGCAGTACCCCGGGGAACATTCAGTACTTC	CASSTPGNIQYF
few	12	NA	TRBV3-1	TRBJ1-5	TGTGCCAGCAGCCCCTGGGGTCAGCCCCAGCATTTT	CASSPWGQPQHF
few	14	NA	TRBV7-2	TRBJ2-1	TGTGCCAGCAGCCCCCCAGACCGCATAAATGAGCAGTTCTTC	CASSPPDRINEQFF
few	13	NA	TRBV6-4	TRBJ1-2	TGTGCCAGCAGTGTAACTTTTAACTATGGCTACACCTTC	CASSVTFNYGYTF
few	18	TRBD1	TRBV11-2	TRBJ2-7	TGTGCCAGCAGCTTAGGGGGGGGCCCAGGGACAGGGAGCCACGAGCAGTACTTC	CASSLGGGPGTGSHEQYF
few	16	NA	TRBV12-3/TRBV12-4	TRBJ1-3	TGTGCCAGCAGTTTGTCCCCGGTCCCCTTAAGAAACACCATATATTTT	CASSLSPVPLRNTIYF
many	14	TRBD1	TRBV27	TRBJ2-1	TGTGCCAGCAGTTATCCAGGGGGCAAAAATGAGCAGTTCTTC	CASSYPGGKNEQFF
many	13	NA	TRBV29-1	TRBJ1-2	TGCAGCGTTGAAGAAGGGCAGTTCTATGGCTACACCTTC	CSVEEGQFYGYTF
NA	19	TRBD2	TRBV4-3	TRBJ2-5	TGCGCCAGCAGCCAAGATACAGTAGCGGGAGGTAGAGCGGCAGAGACCCAGTACTTC	CASSQDTVAGGRAAETQYF
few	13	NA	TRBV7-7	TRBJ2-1	TGTGCCAGCAGCCAAATGTATGTCGATGAGCAGTTCTTC	CASSQMYVDEQFF
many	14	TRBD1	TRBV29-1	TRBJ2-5	TGCAGCGTCGCGAGGACAGGGGAACAAGAGACCCAGTACTTC	CSVARTGEQETQYF
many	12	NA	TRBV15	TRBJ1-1	TGTGCCACCCGCGTGGGGAACACTGAAGCTTTCTTT	CATRVGNTEAFF
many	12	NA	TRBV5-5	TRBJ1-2	TGTGCCAGCAGCCCAGGGGAGGCTGGCTACACCTTC	CASSPGEAGYTF
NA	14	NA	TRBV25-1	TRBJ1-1	TGTGCCAGCAGTGAACTTGGGAACCCAAATGTAGCTTTCTTT	CASSELGNPNVAFF
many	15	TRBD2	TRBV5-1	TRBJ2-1	TGCGCCAGCAGCTCCTCTAGCGGGAGGTCCAATGAGCAGTTCTTC	CASSSSSGRSNEQFF
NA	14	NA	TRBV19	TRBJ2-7	TGTGCCAGTAGTATAGTCGGGGGGCTGGACGAGCAGTACTTC	CASSIVGGLDEQYF